The 16 T cell receptor beta chains below were found in one sample sequenced in a study of T-cell reconstitution after alpha-beta-depleted transplantation in children. Construction of the TCRbeta library involved unique molecular identifiers. TCRdb fed the PCR reads into MiXCR, producing one record per CDR3 protein. The sample lists some 600,000 distinct CDR3 sequences, 10% to 15% occurring once. The sequences come from PBMCs, mostly from graft donor cells, collected 360 days after TCRalphabeta/CD19-depleted stem cell transplant. These receptors originate from a male patient between 5 and 17 years old who had a stem cell transplant for acute myeloid leukemia, so the T cells may come from the graft donor.

This clonotype was recorded at least ten times. The V call is TRBV29-1, the J call TRBJ2-3; TRBD1 agrees at 8 bases. In germline, CDR1 is SQVTM, CDR2 ANQGSEA. Trimming cost V 8 bases and J 7 bases; bases outside gene matches: 5. This CDR3 has 11 amino acids. CDR3 sequence reads: CSLGTGHTQYF. CDR3 DNA sequence: TGCAGCTTAGGGACAGGCCATACGCAGTATTTT.

This chain joins TRBV29-1 and TRBJ2-7; 13 bases fit TRBD2. Germline V gives CDR1 SQVTM, CDR2 ANQGSEA. V lost 4 bases and J lost 5; bases outside the gene matches: 11. CDR3 length: 16 amino acids. The CDR3 nucleotides are TGCAGCGTTGGACCGACGGGACTAGCGGGAAGAAACGAGCAGTACTTC. Protein: CSVGPTGLAGRNEQYF.

The V and J genes are TRBV7-3 and TRBJ2-1; D is perhaps TRBD1 (6 bases). Germline V lookup: CDR1 SGHTA, CDR2 FQGTGA. The CDR3 runs to 13 residues. With 2 bases removed from V and 13 bases from J, the gap between germline ends came to 15 bases. CDR3 region: CASSLGTGTSQFF. The CDR3 bases are TGTGCCAGCAGCTTAGGGACCGGGACATCCCAGTTCTTC.

The chain uses TRBV20-1 and TRBJ2-7; 8 bases are a match to TRBD2. Germline assignment: CDR1 DFQATT and CDR2 SNEGSKA (reference sequence). J lost 2 bases, V lost 6 bases, and 9 bases had no gene match. The CDR3 extends over 14 amino acids. This chain's CDR3 is CSATLAGIPYEQYF. The CDR3 nucleotides are TGCAGTGCCACTTTAGCGGGGATCCCCTACGAGCAGTACTTC.

The genes are TRBV7-9 and TRBJ2-5; no firm D call. The germline V gene has CDR1 SEHNR and CDR2 FQNEAQ (reference sequence). The V and J ends lost 6 bases and 5 bases respectively, with 13 bases between them. The CDR3 covers 13 residues. The CDR3 reads CASSPRTWETQYF. CDR3 in DNA: TGTGCCAGCAGTCCCCGGACGTGGGAGACCCAGTACTTC.

This chain joins TRBV20-1 and TRBJ2-1, with 11 bases lining up with TRBD2. J lost 4 bases, V lost 0 bases, and 11 bases had no gene match. The germline CDR1 and CDR2 sequences are DFQATT and SNEGSKA (reference sequence). The CDR3 loop spans 18 amino acids. The CDR3 DNA is TGCAGTGCTAGAGATCTCCCAGGGACTAGCGGACCTTACAATGAGCAGTTCTTC. This encodes CSARDLPGTSGPYNEQFF.

This clonotype was counted ten times or more. The J gene is TRBJ2-5, the V gene TRBV7-9; D assignment may be TRBD1 or TRBD2 (5 bases each). The CDR3 has 14 amino acids. CDR1 is SEHNR, CDR2 FQNEAQ, per germline (reference sequence). V was cut by 3 bases and J by 2 bases, with 10 bases left in between. The CDR3 DNA is TGTGCCAGCAGCTTGTTTGGGGGTCAAGAGACCCAGTACTTC. This codes for CASSLFGGQETQYF. The variable domain in full, with the rest retrieved from reference TRBV7-9 and TRBJ2-5, is DTGVSQNPRHKITKRGQNVTFRCDPISEHNRLYWYRQTLGQGPEFLTYFQNEAQLEKSRLLSDRFSAERPKGSFSTLEIQRTEQGDSAMYLCASSLFGGQETQYFGPGTRLLVL.

This chain uses TRBV4-2 with TRBJ2-7, with TRBD1 identical over 8 bases. In germline, CDR1 is LGHNA, CDR2 YNFKEQ. The CDR3 covers 17 residues. V lost 0 bases, J lost 3 bases, and 10 bases stayed unmatched. As DNA, the CDR3 is TGTGCCAGCAGCCAAGACCCTCCGGGACAGGTAGTCTACGAGCAGTACTTC. Residues: CASSQDPPGQVVYEQYF.

The V call is TRBV21-1, the J call TRBJ2-1; the DNA was not compared with TRBD2, the D call given in the table. TRBV21-1 is designated a pseudogene. The CDR3 totals 18 residues. The CDR3 is CASSKGRQTSGRLNEQFF. CDR3 DNA: TGTGCCAGCAGCAAAGGCAGGCAGACTAGCGGGAGGCTCAATGAGCAGTTCTTC.

This clonotype has more than one count but fewer than ten. The chain is built from TRBV12-3 or TRBV12-4 and TRBJ2-1; TRBD2 matches at 10 bases. CDR3 length: 16 residues. Trimming took 3 bases from V and 2 from J; bases not matched to a gene: 4. The CDR3 protein is CASSFFTSGTYNEQFF. The CDR3 nucleotides are TGTGCCAGCAGTTTCTTCACTAGCGGGACCTACAATGAGCAGTTCTTC.

The rearrangement joins TRBV19 to TRBJ1-5; the D is unclear. Trimming pared 8 bases from V and 10 bases from J, leaving 15 bases between. Germline CDR1 LNHDA, CDR2 SQIVND (reference sequence). The CDR3 has 12 amino acids. CDR3 nucleotides: TGTGCCAGTCGCCGGCTCGGAGGACCCCAGCATTTT. Translating gives CASRRLGGPQHF.

This clonotype occurred a few times. This sequence joins TRBV29-1 and TRBJ2-5; TRBD1 matches at 7 bases. Germline V gene sequence: CDR1 SQVTM, CDR2 ANQGSEA. The V segment lost 7 bases and the J segment 1 base; nucleotides outside the gene matches: 6. This CDR3 has 13 residues. In DNA form, the CDR3 reads TGCAGCGCCCTGGGGGACAGCCAAGAGACCCAGTACTTC. Its translation: CSALGDSQETQYF.

J is TRBJ2-7 and V is TRBV14; maybe TRBD1 (6 bases). Germline V CDR1 and CDR2: SGHDN, FVKESK. V was shortened by 3 bases and J by 0 bases, with 9 bases between the two germline ends. CDR3 length: 14 amino acids. CDR3 DNA: TGTGCCAGCAGCCACCGCAGGGGCTCCTACGAGCAGTACTTC. It specifies CASSHRRGSYEQYF.

This clonotype has a handful of counts. The CDR3 DNA follows: TGTGCTAGTGGACCCACTAGCGGGAAGGTCGGGGAGCTGTTTTTT. Protein product: CASGPTSGKVGELFF. The chain has TRBV12-5 and TRBJ2-2, with TRBD2 matching 10 bases. Looked up from germline, CDR1 is LGHNT and CDR2 is FRNRAP. J lost 7 bases, V lost 6 bases, and 8 bases had no gene match. The length of the CDR3 is 15 residues.

This clonotype appeared a few times. The chain uses TRBV28 and TRBJ2-7, with D perhaps given as TRBD1 or TRBD2 (5 bases each). The CDR3 sequence is 13 residues long. V gave up 8 bases and J gave up 2 bases, with 13 bases separating them. Germline lookup yields CDR1 MDHEN and CDR2 SYDVKM. The CDR3, as DNA: TGTGCCAGCGGCCTGGGGGAGCCCTACGAGCAGTACTTC. It codes for CASGLGEPYEQYF.

There are a few counts of this clonotype. The chain carries TRBV30 and TRBJ2-5; D is undetermined. The CDR3 sequence is 14 residues long. The germline V gene encodes CDR1 GTSNPN and CDR2 SVGIG (reference sequence). With 1 base removed from V and 1 base from J, the gap between germline ends came to 10 bases. As DNA, the CDR3 is TGTGCCTGGAGTGCCACGCTAACCCAAGAGACCCAGTACTTC. Translated, it gives CAWSATLTQETQYF.